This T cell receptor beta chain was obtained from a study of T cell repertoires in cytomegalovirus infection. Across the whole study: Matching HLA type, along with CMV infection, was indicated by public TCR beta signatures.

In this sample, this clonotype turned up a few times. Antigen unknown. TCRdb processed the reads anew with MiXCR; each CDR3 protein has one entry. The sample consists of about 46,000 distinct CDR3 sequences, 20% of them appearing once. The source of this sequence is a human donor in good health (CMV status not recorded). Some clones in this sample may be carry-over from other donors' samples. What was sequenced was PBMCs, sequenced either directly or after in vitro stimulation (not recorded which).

The CDR3 bases are TGTGCCAGCAGCCACGCTGGGTACCCTGAGACCCAGTACTTC. Encoded protein: CASSHAGYPETQYF. The chain combines TRBV27 with TRBJ2-5, with D uncertain. Trimming shortened V by 6 bases and J by 5 bases, and 16 bases separated the two germline ends. The CDR3 extends over 14 amino acids. Germline loops: CDR1 MNHEY, CDR2 SMNVEV (reference sequence).